Below, one T cell receptor beta chain is given with its context. Antigen specificity is unknown. Regarding time point: 10-day in vitro stimulation with candidate neoantigen peptide 5. Three pembrolizumab responders had their TCRs sequenced. A no-peptide control culture served as baseline for clone fold changes. Generated by immunoSEQ multiplex PCR, the TCRdb table keeps only in-frame clones and is missing some. The data contain over 14,000 clones, 84% of them seen just once; the ten biggest clones take up 9.5% to 12%. This sample was included in a study of PD-1 blockade in mismatch repair-deficient tumors. The study's findings and limits: After pembrolizumab, tumor-resident clones rose rapidly, then generally contracted before radiologic responses. Over a hundred unique blood TCRs came from expansion to three of seven peptides.

V dropped 4 bases and J dropped 1; count of bases not matched to a gene: 6. The length of the CDR3 is 15 residues. The germline gives CDR1 SGHVS, CDR2 FNYEAQ. The clonotype originates from an adult with mismatch repair-deficient cancer. The specimen was cells cultured in vitro, collected from a patient treated with pembrolizumab. The chain employs TRBV7-6 and TRBJ1-1, with TRBD1 matching 7 bases. CDR3 DNA sequence: TGTGCCAGCAGCTCTCCCGGGACAGCGAACACTGAAGCTTTCTTT. Amino acid sequence: CASSSPGTANTEAFF. The whole variable domain, remainder taken from reference TRBV7-6 and TRBJ1-1, is GAGVSQSPRYKVTKRGQDVALRCDPISGHVSLYWYRQALGQGPEFLTYFNYEAQQDKSGLPNDRFSAERPEGSISTLTIQRTEQRDSAMYRCASSSPGTANTEAFFGQGTRLTVV.